Listed here are 9 T cell receptor beta chains from one sample, sequenced in a study of T cell repertoires in cytomegalovirus infection. TCRdb re-called the reads with MiXCR, one entry per CDR3 protein. The table has more than 250,000 distinct CDR3 sequences, roughly 15% seen once. The sequenced sample was PBMCs. These TCRs come from a human donor in good health (CMV status not recorded). Some clones in this sample may be carry-over from other donors' samples.

This clonotype was counted at least ten times. The J gene is TRBJ2-5, the V gene TRBV6-1; TRBD2 matches 14 bases. This CDR3 is built from 16 residues. CDR1 is MNHNS and CDR2 is SASEGT in the germline V gene. Trimming at V came to 6 bases and at J to 3 bases, leaving 6 bases not matched to a gene. The CDR3 DNA reads as TGTGCCAGCAGGACGGGGACTAGCGGGAGCAAAGAGACCCAGTACTTC. Translation gives CASRTGTSGSKETQYF.

In this sample, this clonotype turned up a few times. The J gene is TRBJ1-5, the V gene TRBV2, with D unclear. CDR1 SNHLY and CDR2 FYNNEI come from the germline V gene. V lost 3 bases, J lost 4 bases, and 10 bases lay in between. The CDR3 runs 14 residues. The CDR3 region has the DNA TGTGCCAGCAGTGAGGACGGACCAAATCAGCCCCAGCATTTT. Its translation is CASSEDGPNQPQHF.

This sequence joins TRBV20-1 and TRBJ1-2; D is possibly TRBD1 (6 bases). V was trimmed by 7 bases and J by 4 bases, leaving 16 bases between them. CDR1 is DFQATT and CDR2 is SNEGSKA in the germline V gene (reference sequence). This CDR3 has 13 residues. The CDR3 region is CSGTSGAGYGYTF. The CDR3 DNA sequence: TGCAGTGGTACCTCGGGGGCCGGCTATGGCTACACCTTC.

The chain uses TRBV19 and TRBJ2-1; 7 bases map to TRBD1. Germline V gene sequence: CDR1 LNHDA, CDR2 SQIVND (reference sequence). The CDR3 is made up of 14 amino acids. After removal of 5 bases from V and 7 bases from J, the junction contained 8 bases not matched to a gene. The CDR3 protein is CASSLSGTANEQFF. The CDR3 DNA reads TGTGCCAGTAGTCTCTCCGGGACAGCTAATGAGCAGTTCTTC.

At least ten counts were recorded for this clonotype. The chain joins TRBV7-2 to TRBJ1-2; weak D call: TRBD1 (5 bases). The CDR3 totals 13 residues. CDR1 and CDR2 (germline): SGHTA, FQGNSA. Trimming left V 5 bases short and J 7 bases short, with 14 bases between. CDR3 in amino acids: CASSRTGGSGYTF. CDR3 sequence (DNA): TGTGCCAGCAGCCGCACGGGGGGGAGTGGCTACACCTTC.

The rearrangement uses TRBV20-1 and TRBJ2-3, with D unresolved. The CDR3 extends over 13 amino acids. Germline V lookup: CDR1 DFQATT, CDR2 SNEGSKA (reference sequence). V gave up 6 bases and J gave up 2 bases, with 12 bases separating them. This CDR3 is CSALTPFTDTQYF. DNA of the CDR3: TGCAGTGCCCTGACACCCTTCACAGATACGCAGTATTTT.

The table lists this clonotype with a few counts. V is TRBV27 and J is TRBJ2-2; 10 bases fit TRBD2. V lost 6 bases and J lost 5; bases outside the gene matches: 3. The CDR3 extends over 14 amino acids. CDR1 is MNHEY and CDR2 is SMNVEV in the germline V gene (reference sequence). The DNA for the CDR3 is TGTGCCAGCAGGCCTAGCGGGAGTACCGGGGAGCTGTTTTTT. Encoded protein: CASRPSGSTGELFF.

The sample holds many counts of this clonotype. The chain couples TRBV4-2 to TRBJ2-1, with D possibly being TRBD2 (6 bases). Germline-derived CDR1 and CDR2 are LGHNA and YNFKEQ. This CDR3 has 15 residues. The V end was cut by 4 bases, the J end by 3 bases, with 13 bases between. CDR3 coding DNA: TGTGCCAGCAGCCTCACTAGCCTCGACTACAATGAGCAGTTCTTC. Translated, it gives CASSLTSLDYNEQFF.

Notes on this clonotype: A read error may be the cause here, since a much bigger clone is one base away. The chain recombines TRBV7-2 with TRBJ2-3; no definite D call. The germline V gene has CDR1 SGHTA and CDR2 FQGNSA. The CDR3 is made up of 11 amino acids. DNA for the CDR3: TGTGCCAGCAGCTCCGGCTATACGCAGAATTTT. It codes for CASSSGYTQNF.